This TCR beta chain was sequenced during a study of human T cells and chemical hapten exposure. As for the study in general: Each patient's scalp received weekly diphenylcyclopropenone throughout the approximately 25-week study.

As to time point: patch test 2, 6 weeks after DPC sensitization. Treatment of the sample: therapeutic diphenylcyclopropenone sensitization with weekly scalp DPC. This CDR3 is built from 17 residues. CDR1 and CDR2 (germline): MNHEY, SVGEGT. Germline trimming cut 0 bases from V and 1 base from J; bases unmatched to any gene: 4. TCRdb fed the RACE reads into MiXCR, producing one record per CDR3 protein. Of around 99,000 distinct CDR3 sequences in the sample, 9.5% to 11% are singletons; the top ten hold roughly 2%. This clonotype has just a few counts. The receptor was isolated from a man aged 40-49 years with alopecia areata. Some clones in this sample may be carry-over from other donors' samples. The input for sequencing was whole blood, taken in connection with sensitization to the hapten diphenylcyclopropenone (DPC). The chain is built from TRBV6-2 or TRBV6-3 and TRBJ2-1, with TRBD2 matching over 9 bases. This chain's CDR3 is CASSYSIAGESYNEQFF. CDR3 nucleotide sequence: TGTGCCAGCAGTTACTCGATAGCGGGAGAGTCCTACAATGAGCAGTTCTTC.